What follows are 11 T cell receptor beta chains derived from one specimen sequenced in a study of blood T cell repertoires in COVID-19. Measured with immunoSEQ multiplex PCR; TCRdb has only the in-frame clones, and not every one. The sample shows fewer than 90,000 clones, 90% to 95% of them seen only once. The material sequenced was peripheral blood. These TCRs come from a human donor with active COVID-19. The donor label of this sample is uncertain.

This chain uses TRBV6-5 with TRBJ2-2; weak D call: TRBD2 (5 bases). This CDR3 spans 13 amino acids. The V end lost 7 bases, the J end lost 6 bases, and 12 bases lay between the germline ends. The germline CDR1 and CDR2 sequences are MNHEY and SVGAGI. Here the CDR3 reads CASTHSEAGELFF. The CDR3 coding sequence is TGTGCCAGCACCCACTCGGAGGCCGGGGAGCTGTTTTTT.

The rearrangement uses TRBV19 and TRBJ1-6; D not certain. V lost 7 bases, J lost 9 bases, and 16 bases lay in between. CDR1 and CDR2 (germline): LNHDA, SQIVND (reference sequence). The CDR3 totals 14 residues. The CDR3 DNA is TGTGCCAGTAAACCCCGAGTTACTTTTTCACCCCTCCACTTT. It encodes CASKPRVTFSPLHF.

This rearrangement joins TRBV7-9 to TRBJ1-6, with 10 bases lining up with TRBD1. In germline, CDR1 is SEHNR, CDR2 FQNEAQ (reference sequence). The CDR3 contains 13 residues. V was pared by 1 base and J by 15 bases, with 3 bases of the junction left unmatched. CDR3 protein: CASSLGGQGLLHF. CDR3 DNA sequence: TGTGCCAGCAGCTTAGGGGGACAGGGGCTCCTCCACTTT. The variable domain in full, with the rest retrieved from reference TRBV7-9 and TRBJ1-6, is DTGVSQNPRHKITKRGQNVTFRCDPISEHNRLYWYRQTLGQGPEFLTYFQNEAQLEKSRLLSDRFSAERPKGSFSTLEIQRTEQGDSAMYLCASSLGGQGLLHFGNGTRLTVT.

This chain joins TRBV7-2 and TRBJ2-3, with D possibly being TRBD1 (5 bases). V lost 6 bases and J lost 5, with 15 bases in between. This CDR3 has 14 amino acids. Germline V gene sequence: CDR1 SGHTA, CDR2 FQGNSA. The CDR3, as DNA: TGTGCCAGCAGACAGGCACCAGCAAAAGATACGCAGTATTTT. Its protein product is CASRQAPAKDTQYF.

CDR3 protein: CATDLNQGVLTEAFF. The CDR3 DNA sequence: TGTGCCACCGACCTAAACCAGGGGGTCCTCACTGAAGCTTTCTTT. The chain uses TRBV10-3 and TRBJ1-1; TRBD1 matches 7 bases. The germline V gene has CDR1 ENHRY and CDR2 SYGVKD. There are 15 residues in the CDR3. J was trimmed by 4 bases and V by 10 bases; bases with no gene match: 15.

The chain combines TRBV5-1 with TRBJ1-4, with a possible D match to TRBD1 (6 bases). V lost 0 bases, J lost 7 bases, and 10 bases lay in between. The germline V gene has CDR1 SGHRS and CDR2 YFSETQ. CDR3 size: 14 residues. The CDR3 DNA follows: TGCGCCAGCAGCTTGGACAGGGTGGCTGAAAAACTGTTTTTT. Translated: CASSLDRVAEKLFF.

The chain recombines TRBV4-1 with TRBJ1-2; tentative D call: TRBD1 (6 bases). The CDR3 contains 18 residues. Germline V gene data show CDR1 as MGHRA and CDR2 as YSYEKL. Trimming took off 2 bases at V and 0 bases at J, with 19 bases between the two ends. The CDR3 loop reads CASSQNRDKSLANYGYTF. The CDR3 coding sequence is TGCGCCAGCAGCCAAAACCGGGACAAGAGTTTAGCTAACTATGGCTACACCTTC.

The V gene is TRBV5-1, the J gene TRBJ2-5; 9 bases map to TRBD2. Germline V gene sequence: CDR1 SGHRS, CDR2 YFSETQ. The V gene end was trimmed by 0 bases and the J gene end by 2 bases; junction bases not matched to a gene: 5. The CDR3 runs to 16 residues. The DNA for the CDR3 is TGCGCCAGCAGCTTGGTGGCGGGAGGGCGACAAGAGACCCAGTACTTC. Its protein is CASSLVAGGRQETQYF.

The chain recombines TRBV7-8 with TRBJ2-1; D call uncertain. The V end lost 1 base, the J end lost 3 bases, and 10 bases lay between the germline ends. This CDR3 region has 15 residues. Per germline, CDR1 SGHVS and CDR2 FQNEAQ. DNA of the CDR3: TGTGCCAGCAGCTTAGATATGAGACTCTACAATGAGCAGTTCTTC. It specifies CASSLDMRLYNEQFF. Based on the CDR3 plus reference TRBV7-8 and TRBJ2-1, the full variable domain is GAGVSQSPRYKVAKRGQDVALRCDPISGHVSLFWYQQALGQGPEFLTYFQNEAQLDKSGLPSDRFFAERPEGSVSTLKIQRTQQEDSAVYLCASSLDMRLYNEQFFGPGTRLTVL.

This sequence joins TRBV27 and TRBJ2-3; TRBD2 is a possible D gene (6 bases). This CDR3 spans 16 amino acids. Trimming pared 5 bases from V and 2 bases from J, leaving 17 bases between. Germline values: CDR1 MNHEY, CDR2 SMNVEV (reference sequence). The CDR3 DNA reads TGTGCCAGCAGTCCCCTCACTAGCTGGGTCACAGATACGCAGTATTTT. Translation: CASSPLTSWVTDTQYF.

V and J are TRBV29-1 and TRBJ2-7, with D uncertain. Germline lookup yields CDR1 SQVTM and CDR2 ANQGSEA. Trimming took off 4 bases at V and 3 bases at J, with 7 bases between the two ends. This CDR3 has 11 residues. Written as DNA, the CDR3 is TGCAGCGTTGGACACCTCTACGAGCAGTACTTC. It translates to CSVGHLYEQYF.